This TCR beta chain is from a study of blood T cell repertoires in COVID-19. Some clones are missing from TCRdb's copy, which holds only in-frame ones; the method was immunoSEQ multiplex PCR. This sample has 180,000 or so clones, with 70% to 90% found just once. This clone was picked up one time. Trimming pared 3 bases from V and 7 bases from J, leaving 10 bases between. Germline CDR1 is KGHSH and CDR2 is LQKENI. The CDR3 is 13 amino acids. The chain joins TRBV18 to TRBJ1-5, with TRBD1 as a possible D gene (6 bases). The TCR comes from a woman in her 30s with active or convalescent COVID-19. Source material: peripheral blood. Written as DNA, the CDR3 is TGTGCCAGCTCACCTCTACAGGGACAGCCCCAGCATTTT. Residues: CASSPLQGQPQHF.